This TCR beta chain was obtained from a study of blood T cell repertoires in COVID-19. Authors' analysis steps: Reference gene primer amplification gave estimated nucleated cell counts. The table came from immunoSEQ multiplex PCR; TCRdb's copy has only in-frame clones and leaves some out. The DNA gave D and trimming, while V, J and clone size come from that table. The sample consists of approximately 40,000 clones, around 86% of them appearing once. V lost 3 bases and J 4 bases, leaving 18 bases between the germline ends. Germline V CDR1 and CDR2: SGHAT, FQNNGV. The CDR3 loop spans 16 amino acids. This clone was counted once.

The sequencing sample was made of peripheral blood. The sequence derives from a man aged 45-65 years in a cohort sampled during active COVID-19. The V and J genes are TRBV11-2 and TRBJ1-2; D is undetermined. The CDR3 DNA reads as TGTGCCAGCAGCTTTTCTCGGGGAAGCAGCGGCTATGGCTACACCTTC. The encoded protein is CASSFSRGSSGYGYTF.